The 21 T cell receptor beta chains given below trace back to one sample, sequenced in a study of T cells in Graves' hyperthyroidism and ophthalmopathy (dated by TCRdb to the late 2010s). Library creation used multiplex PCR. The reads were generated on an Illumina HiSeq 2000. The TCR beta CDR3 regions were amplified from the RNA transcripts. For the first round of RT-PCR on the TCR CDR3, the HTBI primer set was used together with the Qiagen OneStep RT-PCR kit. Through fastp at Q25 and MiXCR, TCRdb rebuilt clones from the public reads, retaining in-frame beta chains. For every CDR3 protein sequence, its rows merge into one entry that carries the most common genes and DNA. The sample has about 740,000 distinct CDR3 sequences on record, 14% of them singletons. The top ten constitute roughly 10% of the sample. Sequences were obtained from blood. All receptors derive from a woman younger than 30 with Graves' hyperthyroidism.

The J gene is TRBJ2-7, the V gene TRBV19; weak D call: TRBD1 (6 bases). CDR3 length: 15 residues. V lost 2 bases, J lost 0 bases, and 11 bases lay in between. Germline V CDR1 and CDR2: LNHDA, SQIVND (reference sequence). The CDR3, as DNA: TGTGCCAGTAGTATAAGTGGACAGACCTCCTACGAGCAGTACTTC. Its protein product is CASSISGQTSYEQYF.

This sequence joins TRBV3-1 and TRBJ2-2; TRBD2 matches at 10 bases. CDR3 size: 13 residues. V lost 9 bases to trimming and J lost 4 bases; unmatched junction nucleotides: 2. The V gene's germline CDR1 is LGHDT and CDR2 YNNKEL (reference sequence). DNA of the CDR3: TGTGCCAGTGAGCGGGAGGGCACCGGGGAGCTGTTTTTT. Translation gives CASEREGTGELFF.

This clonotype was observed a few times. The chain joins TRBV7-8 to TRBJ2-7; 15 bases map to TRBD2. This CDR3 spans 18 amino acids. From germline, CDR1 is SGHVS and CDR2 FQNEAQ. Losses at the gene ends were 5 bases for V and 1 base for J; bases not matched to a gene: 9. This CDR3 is CASSQGLAGGPGSYEQYF. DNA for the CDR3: TGTGCCAGCAGCCAAGGACTAGCGGGAGGGCCGGGGTCCTACGAGCAGTACTTC.

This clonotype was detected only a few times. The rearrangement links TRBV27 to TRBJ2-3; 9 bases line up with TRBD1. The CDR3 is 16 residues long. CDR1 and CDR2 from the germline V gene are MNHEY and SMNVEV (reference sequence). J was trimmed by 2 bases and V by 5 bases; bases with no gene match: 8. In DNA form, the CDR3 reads TGTGCCAGCAGTCGTAACAGGGGGCGTGACACAGATACGCAGTATTTT. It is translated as CASSRNRGRDTDTQYF.

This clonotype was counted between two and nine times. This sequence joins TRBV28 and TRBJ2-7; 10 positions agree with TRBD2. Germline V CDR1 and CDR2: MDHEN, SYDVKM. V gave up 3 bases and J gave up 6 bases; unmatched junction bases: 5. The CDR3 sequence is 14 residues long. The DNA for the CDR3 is TGTGCCAGCAGTTTGGCTAGGACTAGCGGCGAGCAGTACTTC. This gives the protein CASSLARTSGEQYF. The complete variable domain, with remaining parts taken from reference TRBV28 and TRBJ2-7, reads DVKVTQSSRYLVKRTGEKVFLECVQDMDHENMFWYRQDPGLGLRLIYFSYDVKMKEKGDIPEGYSVSREKKERFSLILESASTNQTSMYLCASSLARTSGEQYFGPGTRLTVT.

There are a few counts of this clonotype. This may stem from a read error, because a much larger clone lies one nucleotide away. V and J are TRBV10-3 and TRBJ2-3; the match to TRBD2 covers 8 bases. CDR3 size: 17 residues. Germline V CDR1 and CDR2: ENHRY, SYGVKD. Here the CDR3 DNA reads TGTGCCATCAGTGAGTCGACTAGCGTGACTAGCACAGGTACGCAGTATTTT. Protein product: CAISESTSVTSTGTQYF.

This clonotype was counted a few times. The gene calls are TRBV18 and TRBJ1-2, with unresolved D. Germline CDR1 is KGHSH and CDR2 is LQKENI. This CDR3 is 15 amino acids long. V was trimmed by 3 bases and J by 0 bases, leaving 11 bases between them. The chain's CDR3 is CASSPPARSNYGYTF. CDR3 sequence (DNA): TGTGCCAGCTCACCGCCGGCCAGGTCTAACTATGGCTACACCTTC.

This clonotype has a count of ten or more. The CDR3 DNA reads TGTGCCAGCACAAGGGGGATTTCAAACACTGAAGCTTTCTTT. Amino acid sequence: CASTRGISNTEAFF. V and J are TRBV2 and TRBJ1-1; a possible D gene is TRBD1 (6 bases). The CDR3 is made up of 14 amino acids. Deletions cut 7 bases from V and 2 bases from J, with 14 bases between. The V gene's germline CDR1 is SNHLY and CDR2 FYNNEI. Full variable domain (outside the CDR3, taken from reference TRBV2 and TRBJ1-1): EPEVTQTPSHQVTQMGQEVILRCVPISNHLYFYWYRQILGQKVEFLVSFYNNEISEKSEIFDDQFSVERPDGSNFTLKIRSTKLEDSAMYFCASTRGISNTEAFFGQGTRLTVV.

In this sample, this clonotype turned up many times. The CDR3 nucleotides read TGTGCCAGCAGTTGGGGACGACCCTCCACAGATACGCAGTATTTT. Protein product: CASSWGRPSTDTQYF. The rearrangement links TRBV12-3 or TRBV12-4 to TRBJ2-3; D tentatively reads TRBD1 or TRBD2 (5 bases each). Between the trimmed V and J ends, which lost 4 bases and 2 bases, there was a span of 13 bases. The CDR3 runs to 15 residues.

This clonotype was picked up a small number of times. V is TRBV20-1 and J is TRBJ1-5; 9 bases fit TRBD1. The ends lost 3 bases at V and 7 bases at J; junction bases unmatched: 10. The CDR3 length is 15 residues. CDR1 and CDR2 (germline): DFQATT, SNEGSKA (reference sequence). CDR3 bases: TGCAGTGCTAGGAACCGGGACAGGGCCTACCAGCCCCAGCATTTT. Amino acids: CSARNRDRAYQPQHF.

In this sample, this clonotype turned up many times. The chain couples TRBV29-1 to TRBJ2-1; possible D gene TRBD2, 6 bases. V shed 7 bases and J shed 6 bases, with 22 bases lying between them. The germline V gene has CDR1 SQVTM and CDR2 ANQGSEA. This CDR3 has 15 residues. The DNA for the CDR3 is TGCAGCGCACGCCTACGCGGCGGGATCCTCAATGAGCAGTTCTTC. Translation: CSARLRGGILNEQFF.

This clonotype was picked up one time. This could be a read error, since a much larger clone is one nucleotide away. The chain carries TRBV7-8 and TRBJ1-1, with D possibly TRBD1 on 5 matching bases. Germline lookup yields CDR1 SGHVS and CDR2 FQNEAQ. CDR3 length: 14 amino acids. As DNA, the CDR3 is TGTGGCAGCAGCCAAGCCGGCAGGGACACTGAAGCTTTCTTT. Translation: CGSSQAGRDTEAFF.

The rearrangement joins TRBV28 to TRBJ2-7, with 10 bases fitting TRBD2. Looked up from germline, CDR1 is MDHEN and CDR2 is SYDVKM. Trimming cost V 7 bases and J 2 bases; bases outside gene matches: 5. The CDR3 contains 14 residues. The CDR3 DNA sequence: TGTGCCAGCATGCAAGCGGGAGGGCCCTACGAGCAGTACTTC. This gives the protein CASMQAGGPYEQYF.

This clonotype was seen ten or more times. In DNA form, the CDR3 reads TGCGCCATCGTCCTTTTACAGGGTCGGACAGATACGCAGTATTTT. Its translation: CAIVLLQGRTDTQYF. The chain has TRBV10-1 and TRBJ2-3, with D possibly being TRBD1 (6 bases). Germline-derived CDR1 and CDR2 are WNHNN and SYGVQD (reference sequence). The V gene lost 10 bases and the J gene lost 3 bases, with 20 bases spanning the gap. This CDR3 comprises 15 residues.

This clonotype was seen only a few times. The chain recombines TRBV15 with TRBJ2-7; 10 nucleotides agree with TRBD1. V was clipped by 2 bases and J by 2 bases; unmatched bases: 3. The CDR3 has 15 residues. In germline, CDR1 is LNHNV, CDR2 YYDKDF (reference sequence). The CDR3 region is CATSRPGTGAYEQYF. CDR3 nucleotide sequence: TGTGCCACCAGCAGACCCGGGACAGGGGCCTACGAGCAGTACTTC.

CDR3 loop: CASSPRWSGRASRQYF. The DNA of the CDR3 is TGTGCCAGCAGCCCCAGGTGGAGCGGGAGGGCCTCGCGGCAGTACTTC. The V gene is TRBV6-2 or TRBV6-3, the J gene TRBJ2-7; 10 bases are shared with TRBD2. The CDR3 is 16 residues long. From germline, CDR1 is MNHEY and CDR2 SVGEGT. Germline trimming cut 6 bases from V and 9 bases from J; bases unmatched to any gene: 17.

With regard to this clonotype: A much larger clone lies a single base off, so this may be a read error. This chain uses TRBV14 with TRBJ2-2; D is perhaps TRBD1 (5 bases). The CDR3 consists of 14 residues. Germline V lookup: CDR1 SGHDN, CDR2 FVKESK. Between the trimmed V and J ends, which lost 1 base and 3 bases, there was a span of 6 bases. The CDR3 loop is CASSQVRDTGELFF. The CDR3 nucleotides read TGTGCCAGCAGCCAAGTCAGGGACACCGGGGAGCTGTTTTTT.

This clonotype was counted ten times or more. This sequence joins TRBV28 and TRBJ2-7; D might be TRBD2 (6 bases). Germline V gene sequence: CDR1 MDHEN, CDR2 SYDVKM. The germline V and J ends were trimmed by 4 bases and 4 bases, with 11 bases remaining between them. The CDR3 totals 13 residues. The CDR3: CASSWTGAYEQYF. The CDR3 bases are TGTGCCAGCAGTTGGACGGGAGCTTACGAGCAGTACTTC.

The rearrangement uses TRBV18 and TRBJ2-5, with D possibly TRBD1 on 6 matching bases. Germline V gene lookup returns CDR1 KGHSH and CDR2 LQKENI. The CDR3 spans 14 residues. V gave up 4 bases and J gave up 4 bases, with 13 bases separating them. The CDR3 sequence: CASSHKVRGETQYF. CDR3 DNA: TGTGCCAGCTCACATAAGGTCAGGGGAGAGACCCAGTACTTC.

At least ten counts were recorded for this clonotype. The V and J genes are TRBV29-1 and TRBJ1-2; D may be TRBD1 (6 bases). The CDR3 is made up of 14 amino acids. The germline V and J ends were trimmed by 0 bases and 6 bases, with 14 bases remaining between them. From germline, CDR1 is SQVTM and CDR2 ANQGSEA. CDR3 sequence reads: CSVEDQQGKDGYTF. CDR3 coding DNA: TGCAGCGTTGAAGATCAACAGGGAAAGGATGGCTACACCTTC.

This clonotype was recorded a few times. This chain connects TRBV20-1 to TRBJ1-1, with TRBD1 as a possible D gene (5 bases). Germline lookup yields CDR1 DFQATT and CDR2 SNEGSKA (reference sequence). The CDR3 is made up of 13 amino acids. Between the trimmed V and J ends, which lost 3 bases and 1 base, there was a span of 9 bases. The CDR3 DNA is TGCAGTGCTAGGGGACTGCCGAACACTGAAGCTTTCTTT. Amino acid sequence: CSARGLPNTEAFF.